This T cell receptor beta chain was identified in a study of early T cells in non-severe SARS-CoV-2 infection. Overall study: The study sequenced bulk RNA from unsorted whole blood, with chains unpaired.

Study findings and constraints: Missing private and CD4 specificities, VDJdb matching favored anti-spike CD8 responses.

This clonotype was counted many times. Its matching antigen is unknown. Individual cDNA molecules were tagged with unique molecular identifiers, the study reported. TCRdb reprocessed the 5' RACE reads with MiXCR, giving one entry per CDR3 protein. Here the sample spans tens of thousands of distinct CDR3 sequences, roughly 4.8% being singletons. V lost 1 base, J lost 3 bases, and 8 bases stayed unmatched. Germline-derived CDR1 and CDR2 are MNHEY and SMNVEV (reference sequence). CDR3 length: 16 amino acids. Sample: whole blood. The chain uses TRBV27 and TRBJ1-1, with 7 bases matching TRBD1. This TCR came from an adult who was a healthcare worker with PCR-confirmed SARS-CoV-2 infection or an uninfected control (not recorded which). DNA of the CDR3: TGTGCCAGCAGTTTATTAGGGGGCAGTTGGGACACTGAAGCTTTCTTT. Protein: CASSLLGGSWDTEAFF.